The source of this TCR beta chain is a study of blood T cell repertoires in COVID-19. The table came from immunoSEQ multiplex PCR; TCRdb's copy has only in-frame clones and leaves some out. This sample has about 140,000 clones, with approximately 84% found just once. This clone was observed a handful of times. Sequencing input: PBMCs or T cells enriched from blood (not recorded which). The TCR was taken from a man aged 40-49 years with acute COVID-19.

CDR3 protein: CASSLLRTDYNEQFF. CDR3 in DNA: TGCGCCAGCAGCCTCCTCCGGACAGACTACAATGAGCAGTTCTTC. V is TRBV5-1 and J is TRBJ2-1, with D possibly TRBD1 on 6 matching bases. The ends were cut back, 4 bases at V and 3 bases at J, with 14 bases in the middle. CDR1 is SGHRS, CDR2 YFSETQ, per germline. The CDR3 has 15 residues. Combining the CDR3 with reference TRBV5-1 and TRBJ2-1 gives the whole variable domain KAGVTQTPRYLIKTRGQQVTLSCSPISGHRSVSWYQQTPGQGLQFLFEYFSETQRNKGNFPGRFSGRQFSNSRSEMNVSTLELGDSALYLCASSLLRTDYNEQFFGPGTRLTVL.